The text below deals with one T cell receptor (beta chain). Its binding antigen is unknown. There are no base qualities to consult, and no much larger clone falls within one base. The CDR3 regions of human TCRbeta chains were analyzed by immunosequencing. In the authors' own workflow: TCRs in the repertoires were matched against a reference library of SARS-CoV-2-specific TCRs that had been generated with the MIRA antigen-specificity platform. Breadth was defined as the fraction of unique TCRs that were SARS-CoV-2-associated, and depth was defined as the fraction of total T cells that were SARS-CoV-2-associated. Each spike-specific TCR was assigned to its reactive spike region and to a CD4 or CD8 class using the MIRA data. Log10-transformed breadth and depth values were compared by one-way ANOVA with Sidak's multiple comparisons tests. TCRdb stores this immuneACCESS table with in-frame sequences only. Part of the clones is absent; in the studies checked, under half of the shortfall reflects unresolved V genes, and no reason is known for the rest. V and J calls plus clone size are reproduced from that table; the DNA served to infer D and trimming. In this sample the table shows some 150,000 clones, roughly 90% of which occur a single time. 3% to 4% of the sample is held by the ten biggest clonotypes.

The data belong to a study of T cell responses to AZD1222 COVID-19 vaccine (dated by TCRdb to about 2021). In terms of the full investigation: TCR sequencing covered some 250 trial participants: approximately 200 given two doses of AZD1222 and approximately 26 given two doses of MenACWY control vaccine. Trial participants were enrolled by age into 18-55, 56-69 and 70-plus year subgroups, with 148, 28 and 57 TCR-sequenced participants respectively.

Trimming at the junction amounts to 4 bases on V and 6 bases on J, and the germline ends lie 13 bases apart. There are 13 amino acids in the CDR3, from cysteine to phenylalanine inclusive. Only the CDR3 part of the read is kept: 39 bases, read in frame from the first base. CDR1 SGHNT and CDR2 YENEEA are derived from the germline V gene. The sample's time point label is to be understood as: about 28 days (+/-7) after the second vaccine dose. AZD1222 recipients with second doses at about 4 weeks or about 12 weeks were pooled, because spike-specific TCR depth and breadth did not differ between schedules. Samples from vaccinated people were obtained from the UK trials COV001 and COV002, which included a single-blind randomized controlled phase 2/3 trial of AZD1222 (ChAdOx1 nCoV-19) in healthy adults. Trial participant PBMC samples were collected at day 0 and day 28 after the second dose for TCRbeta chain sequencing.

Overall study results and their limits: Conclusions about previously exposed vaccinees were limited because only a handful of AZD1222 recipients were SARS-CoV-2 seropositive at baseline. Because no day 14 peak-response samples were available, repertoires were characterized only after the peak T cell response. After two AZD1222 doses, spike-specific TCR breadth and depth were significantly higher than at day 0 and than in MenACWY recipients. In the small 56-69-year group, the increase in depth fell short of significance, most likely because of low power. Participants were mostly white British and included more females than males, and it was suggested by the authors that clonal diversity may have been underestimated. CD4 TCRs associated with the vaccine covered the entire spike protein, and the dominant responses were in regions 160-218 and 743-854. Reportedly, almost half of the unique spike-specific TCRs recognized epitopes lying outside the regions that are mutated in the B.1.351 and B.1.1.7 variants.

In this chain, TRBV11-3 is recombined with TRBJ2-7; no confident D gene assignment can be made. Sample: peripheral blood, taken 28 days after the second AZD1222 dose. The sequence came from an adult who received the AZD1222 COVID-19 vaccine. The sequenced DNA is TGTGCCAGCAGCTCCCGCCAACCGGCCGAGCAGTACTTC. Its amino acids are CASSSRQPAEQYF.